This T cell receptor beta chain is drawn from a study of blood T cells in healthy people across ages. Study summary: Capture by template switching was about one barcoded beta molecule per two T cells.

This clonotype was detected only a few times. Combining a sample-barcoded 5' primer with a J-beta primer mix, a second PCR ran for about 7 to 11 cycles. Using its own MiXCR run on the 5' RACE reads, TCRdb lists one record per CDR3 protein. The table shows hundreds of thousands of distinct CDR3 sequences, with under 30% occurring only once. Individuals who donated were healthy Caucasians from Russia aged 6 to 90. Each donor gave roughly 9.1 milliliters of peripheral blood. Isolating PBMCs gave at least 6 million of these cells per sample. The clonotype comes from a woman older than 75 in good health. The source material was blood.

CDR3 sequence: CASSRTSGGLVDTQYF. CDR3 nucleotide sequence: TGTGCCAGCAGTCGGACTAGCGGGGGCTTGGTAGATACGCAGTATTTT. The genes are TRBV2 and TRBJ2-3, with 13 bases lining up with TRBD2. V was clipped by 5 bases and J by 5 bases; unmatched bases: 7. Germline V gives CDR1 SNHLY, CDR2 FYNNEI. This CDR3 has 16 amino acids.